The clone carrying this TCR beta chain has at least ten counts. Its cognate antigen is unknown. These data come from a study of neurological immune-mediated disorders. The study's findings and limits: Phylogenetic grouping assigned the repertoires of 18 of 34 multiple sclerosis patients to a single cluster of related CDR3 sequences. This cluster may be a repertoire-level signature.

TCRdb redid the calling of the 5' RACE reads with MiXCR, one entry per CDR3 protein. Of tens of thousands of distinct CDR3 sequences in the sample, 4.3% were seen once. V was shortened by 4 bases and J by 2 bases, with 11 bases between the two germline ends. The CDR3 consists of 13 residues. The germline V gene encodes CDR1 DFQATT and CDR2 SNEGSKA (reference sequence). Time point meaning: longitudinal time-point 3. Unsorted libraries were prepared from 2 million PBMCs held at -80 C. V gene TRBV20-1 combines with J gene TRBJ2-5, with a tentative D call TRBD1 (6 bases). Input material: PBMCs. The TCR was taken from a woman in her fifties or sixties with multiple sclerosis. The CDR3, as DNA: TGCAGTGCTAAGGACAGATTTCAAGAGACCCAGTACTTC. As protein: CSAKDRFQETQYF.